These 2 T cell receptor beta chains share one sample of origin, sequenced in a study of blood T cells in healthy people across ages. It was with a sample-barcoded 5' primer and a J-beta primer mix that a second PCR of roughly 7 to 12 cycles was run. Each CDR3 protein is one row after TCRdb ran MiXCR on the 5' RACE reads. The sample has around 1,000,000 distinct CDR3 sequences, 20% to 25% seen once. These data also formed part of another study, on T cells of mothers and their children.

Source material: blood. All receptors derive from a girl aged 2-9 years in good health.

V gene TRBV28 combines with J gene TRBJ2-5; no clear D. The assigned J gene may be wrong: the sequence end matches TRBJ2-1 better. The length of the CDR3 is 14 residues. Germline V gene sequence: CDR1 MDHEN, CDR2 SYDVKM. CDR3 sequence reads: CASSFPPSGVQQFF. The CDR3 region has the DNA TGTGCCAGCAGTTTTCCACCTTCTGGGGTTCAGCAGTTCTTC.

This clonotype was seen a few times. V gene TRBV12-3 or TRBV12-4 combines with J gene TRBJ2-5; 9 bases map to TRBD2. V was clipped by 10 bases and J by 5 bases; unmatched bases: 11. The CDR3 covers 14 residues. The CDR3 DNA reads TGTGCCACAGCCTTTAGCGGGAGAGGGGAGACCCAGTACTTC. Translated, it gives CATAFSGRGETQYF.